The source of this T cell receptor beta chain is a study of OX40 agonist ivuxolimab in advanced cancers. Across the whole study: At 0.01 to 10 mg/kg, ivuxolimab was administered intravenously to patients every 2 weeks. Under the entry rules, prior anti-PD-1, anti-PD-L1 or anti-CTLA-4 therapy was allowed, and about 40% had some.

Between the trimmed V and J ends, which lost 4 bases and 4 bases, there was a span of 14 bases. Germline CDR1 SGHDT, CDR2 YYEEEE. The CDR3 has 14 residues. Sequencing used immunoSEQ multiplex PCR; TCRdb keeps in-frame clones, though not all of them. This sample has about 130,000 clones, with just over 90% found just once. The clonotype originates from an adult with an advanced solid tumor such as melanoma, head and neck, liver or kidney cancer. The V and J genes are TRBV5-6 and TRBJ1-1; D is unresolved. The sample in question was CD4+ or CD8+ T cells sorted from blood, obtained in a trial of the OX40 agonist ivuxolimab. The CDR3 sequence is CASSAPGLATEAFF. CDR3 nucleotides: TGTGCCAGCAGCGCGCCGGGGTTGGCCACTGAAGCTTTCTTT.